The sequence of this T cell receptor (beta chain) was determined in a study of regulatory and conventional T cells in RAG deficiency. The data were produced by immunoSEQ multiplex PCR, yet TCRdb's version contains in-frame clones alone and is incomplete. The sample has 45,000 or so clones; just under 90% are singletons. The CDR3 extends over 15 amino acids. Trimming took off 3 bases at V and 7 bases at J, with 16 bases between the two ends. Germline V gene sequence: CDR1 KGHSH, CDR2 LQKENI. The sorted conventional CD4+ T cells were CD25-low and CD127-high, with genomic DNA sequenced. This sample also belongs to another study, concerning regulatory T cells. In that study: The primer mix had 52 TRBV and 13 TRBJ primers. In patients, unique TRB V-J pairs were restricted and V/J usage skewed, especially in Tregs.

The J gene is TRBJ1-3, the V gene TRBV18, with D unclear. Sequenced: CD4+ effector T cells sorted from blood. The receptor comes from a human donor in good health. CDR3 DNA sequence: TGTGCCAGCTCACCCTCCTCCCTCCCCCCCAACACCATATATTTT. Amino acids: CASSPSSLPPNTIYF.